What follows describes a single T cell receptor (beta chain). A junction boundary mismatches the germline segment, possibly from a read error. CDR3 size: 13 residues. Germline V gene lookup returns CDR1 LNHDA and CDR2 SQIVND (reference sequence). Genomic DNA, the template, was used for profiling of the TCR beta VDJ and CDR3. MiXCR, applied by TCRdb to the reads, yields one record per CDR3 protein. This table holds about 210,000 distinct CDR3 sequences, approximately 35% found once. These data belong to a study of CD8+CD57+ T cells in acquired aplastic anemia. This sequence was found in a human donor in good health, serving as a control. The rearrangement uses TRBV19 and TRBJ1-5, with D tentatively TRBD1 (5 bases). Sequencing used sorted CD4+, CD8+, or CD8+CD57+ T cells (not recorded which) from PBMCs. CDR3 protein: CASKRDPNQPRHF. CDR3 sequence (DNA): TGTGCCAGTAAACGGGACCCCAATCAGCCCCGGCATTTT. Filled out from reference TRBV19 and TRBJ1-5, the complete variable domain reads DGGITQSPKYLFRKEGQNVTLSCEQNLNHDAMYWYRQDPGQGLRLIYYSQIVNDFQKGDIAEGYSVSREKKESFPLTVTSAQKNPTAFYLCASKRDPNQPRHFGDGTRLSIL.